This T cell receptor (beta chain) emerged from a study of T cells in women clearing cervical HPV infection. Note on this clone: Its antigen is still unknown. The observed sequence ends 3 residues before the CDR3 terminus, with the missing tail filled in from the germline J gene.

Generated by immunoSEQ multiplex PCR, the TCRdb table keeps only in-frame clones and is missing some. The sample yields about 19,000 clones, of which the top ten take up roughly 16%. Germline CDR1 and CDR2: WNHNN and SYGVQD (reference sequence). Between the trimmed V and J ends, which lost 6 bases and 3 bases, there was a span of 11 bases. The CDR3 covers 13 residues. Overall study results and limits: Cases carried less TRBV6-7 than controls: approximately 0.1% versus 0.16%.

This chain connects TRBV10-1 to TRBJ2-5; possibly TRBD2 for D (5 bases). The clonotype was recovered from a woman aged 18 to 69 with a cervical HPV16 infection that either progressed to CIN3+ or cleared (not recorded which). Sequences were obtained from blood buffy coat. Incomplete CDR3 DNA: TGCGCCAGCAGGGACGGGGTCGAAGAGACC. It encodes CASRDGVEET. The whole CDR3 reads CASRDGVEETQYF.